This T cell receptor (beta chain) was captured by sequencing in a study of blood T cell repertoires in COVID-19. For the study at large: PBMCs, B-cell-depleted T cells, or T cells provided the cDNA or gDNA that made up the material.

In the source study's methods: It was from reference gene primer amplification that nucleated cell counts were estimated. Sequenced by immunoSEQ multiplex PCR; TCRdb stores in-frame clones only, minus some. The D gene and trimming were derived from the DNA, and the V and J assignments and clone size from that table. The sample holds 170,000 or so clones, roughly 88% seen once. The V and J ends lost 1 base and 1 base, in that order; junction bases with no gene match: 5. Germline CDR1 KGHSH, CDR2 LQKENI. CDR3 length equals 16 residues. Study members were between roughly 18 and 100 years old and lived in 20 to 30 US regions. In Cohort 3, a recovered donor had either two negative PCRs, clearance, or symptom resolution.

The receptor's source is a woman aged 45-65 years who had recovered from COVID-19. V and J are TRBV18 and TRBJ1-1; TRBD1 aligns across 8 bases. Material for sequencing was PBMCs or T cells enriched from blood (not recorded which). The DNA of the CDR3 is TGTGCCAGCTCACCACGGACAGGGAGTTGGAACACTGAAGCTTTCTTT. This translates into CASSPRTGSWNTEAFF.